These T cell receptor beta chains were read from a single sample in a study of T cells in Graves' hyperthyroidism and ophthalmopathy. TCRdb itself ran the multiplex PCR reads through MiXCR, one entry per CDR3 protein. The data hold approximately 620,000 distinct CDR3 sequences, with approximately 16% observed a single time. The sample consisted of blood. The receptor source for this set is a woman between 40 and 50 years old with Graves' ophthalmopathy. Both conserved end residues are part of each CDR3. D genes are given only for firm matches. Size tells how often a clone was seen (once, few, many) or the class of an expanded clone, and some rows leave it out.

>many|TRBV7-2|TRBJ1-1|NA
TGTGCCAGCAGCTTAATCATGCGGGGCACTGAAGCTTTCTTT
CASSLIMRGTEAFF
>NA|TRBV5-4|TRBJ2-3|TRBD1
TGTGCCAGCAGCTTACAACAGGGGACAGATACGCAGTATTTT
CASSLQQGTDTQYF
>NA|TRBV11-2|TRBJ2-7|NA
TGTGCCAGCAGCTTCCGGGACAAAGGGCAGTACGAGCAGTACTTC
CASSFRDKGQYEQYF
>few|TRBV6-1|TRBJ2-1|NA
TGTGCCAGCAGCCCAGGGGGGGAAGGCTGGAATGAGCAGTTCTTC
CASSPGGEGWNEQFF
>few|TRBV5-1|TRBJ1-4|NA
TGCGCCAGCAGCTTGGACTTCGCGGGGGTTAATGAAAAACTGTTTTTT
CASSLDFAGVNEKLFF
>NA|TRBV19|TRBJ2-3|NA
TGTGCCAGTAGTATTTGGGGGACTAGCACAGATACGCAGTATTTT
CASSIWGTSTDTQYF
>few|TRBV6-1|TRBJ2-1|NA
TGTGCCAGCAAATCGATCGGGGATGAGGGAGGTGAGCAGTTCTTC
CASKSIGDEGGEQFF
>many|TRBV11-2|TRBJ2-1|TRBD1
TGTGCCAGCAGCTCGGGACAGCTATACAATGAGCAGTTCTTC
CASSSGQLYNEQFF
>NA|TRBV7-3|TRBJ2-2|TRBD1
TGTGCCAGCAGCTATCAAAGGCCCGGGACAGGGGGTGACGGGGAGCTGTTTTTT
CASSYQRPGTGGDGELFF
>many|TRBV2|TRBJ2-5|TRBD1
TGTGCCAGCACTGGGACAGGGCAAGAGACCCAGTACTTC
CASTGTGQETQYF
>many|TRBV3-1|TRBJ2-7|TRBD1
TGTGCCAGCAGCCAAGTGGGACAGGGTGCTTCCGAGCAGTACTTC
CASSQVGQGASEQYF
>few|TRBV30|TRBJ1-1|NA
TGTGCCTGGATAGGCTGGCAAGCTTTCTTT
CAWIGWQAFF
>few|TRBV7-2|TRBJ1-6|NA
TGTGCCAGCAGTCGTGGGGGCTCGTCACCCCTCCACTTT
CASSRGGSSPLHF
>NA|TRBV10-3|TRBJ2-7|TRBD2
TGTGCCATCGGGACTAGCGGGGGCTCCTACGAGCAGTACTTC
CAIGTSGGSYEQYF
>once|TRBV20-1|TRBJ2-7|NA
TGCAGTGCTGGTAACAGGTCCAGAGAGCAGTACTTC
CSAGNRSREQYF
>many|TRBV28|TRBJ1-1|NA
TGTGCCAGCAATCCTTTTGGCCAGCCGAACACTGAAGCTTTCTTT
CASNPFGQPNTEAFF
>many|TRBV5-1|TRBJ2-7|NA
TGCGCCAGCAGCTTGGATGGGTCCTACACCTACGAGCAGTACTTC
CASSLDGSYTYEQYF
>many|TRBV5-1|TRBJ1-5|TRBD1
TGCGCCAGCAGCTTAGGGACAGGGGGCGATCAGCCCCAGCATTTT
CASSLGTGGDQPQHF
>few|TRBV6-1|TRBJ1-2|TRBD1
TGTGCCAGCAGCCCTCGGGGACAGGGGGCAGGCTATGGCTACACCTTC
CASSPRGQGAGYGYTF
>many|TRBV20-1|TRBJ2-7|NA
TGCAGTGCTAGAGTGGCTAGATCGAGCTCCTACGAGCAGTACTTC
CSARVARSSSYEQYF
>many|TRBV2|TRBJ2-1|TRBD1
TGTGCCAGCAGAGGGGACAGGGCCTACAATGAGCAGTTCTTC
CASRGDRAYNEQFF
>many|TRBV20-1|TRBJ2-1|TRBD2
TGCAGTGCTGGATTAGCGGGTCCCTACAATGAGCAGTTCTTC
CSAGLAGPYNEQFF
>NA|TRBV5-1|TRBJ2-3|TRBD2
TGCGCCAGCAGCTTGGATAACGGGGGGAGCACAGATACGCAGTATTTT
CASSLDNGGSTDTQYF
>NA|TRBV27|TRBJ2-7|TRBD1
TGTGCCAGCAGTTACAGGGGTGACACCTACGAGCAGTACTTC
CASSYRGDTYEQYF
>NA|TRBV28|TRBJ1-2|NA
TGTGCCAGCAGACCCCGAGGGGCGATAATAAACTATGGCTACACCTTC
CASRPRGAIINYGYTF
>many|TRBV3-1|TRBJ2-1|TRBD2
TGTGCCAGCAGGAGCGGGAGGGGTAATGAGCAGTTCTTC
CASRSGRGNEQFF
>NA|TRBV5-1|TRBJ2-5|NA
TGCGCCAGCAGCCGTTTCGGAACGGCGGGAGAGACCCAGTACTTC
CASSRFGTAGETQYF
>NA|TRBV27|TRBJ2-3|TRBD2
TGTGCCAGCAGTTTATTGCGGGGGGGGATAGATACGCAGTATTTT
CASSLLRGGIDTQYF
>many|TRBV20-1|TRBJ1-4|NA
TGCAGTGCTAGAGATCCCGGGGAAAAACTGTTTTTT
CSARDPGEKLFF
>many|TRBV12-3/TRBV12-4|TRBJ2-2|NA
TGTGCCAGCAGTTTATCCGGGGCAGGAACCGGGGAGCTGTTTTTT
CASSLSGAGTGELFF
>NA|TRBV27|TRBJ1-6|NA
TGTGCCAGCAGTTTAGTCAGGGGAGGGAGTTCACCCCTCCACTTT
CASSLVRGGSSPLHF
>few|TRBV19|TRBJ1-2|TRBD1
TGTGCCAGTAGTATACGAAGAGGGGGCGCTTATGGCTACACCTTC
CASSIRRGGAYGYTF
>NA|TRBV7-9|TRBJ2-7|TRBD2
TGTGACAGCAGCTTCGACCGACTAGCGGAGTACGAGCAGTACTTC
CDSSFDRLAEYEQYF
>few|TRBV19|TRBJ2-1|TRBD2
TGTGCCGACACTTGGGGGGGTGCCTACAATGAGCAGTTCTTC
CADTWGGAYNEQFF
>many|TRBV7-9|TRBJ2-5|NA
TGTGCCAGCAGCTTAGCGTCACCTGTTCAAGAGACCCAGTACTTC
CASSLASPVQETQYF
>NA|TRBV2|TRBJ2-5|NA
TGTGCCAGCAGTGAATGGGACGGACGGTACCAAGAGACCCAGTACTTC
CASSEWDGRYQETQYF
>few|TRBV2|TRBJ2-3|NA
TGTGCCAGCAGTGAAGGCAGCCTCACAGGTACGCAGTATTTT
CASSEGSLTGTQYF
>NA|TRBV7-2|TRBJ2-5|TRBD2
TGTGCCAGCACCAACCGGGGGGGGAGAGAGACCCAGTACTTC
CASTNRGGRETQYF
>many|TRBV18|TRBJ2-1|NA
TGTGCCAGCTCACCACTGACTAGAAACAATGAGCAGTTCTTC
CASSPLTRNNEQFF
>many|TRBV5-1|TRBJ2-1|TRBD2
TGTGCCAGCAGTCTAGCGGGAGTTAATGAGCAGTTCTTC
CASSLAGVNEQFF
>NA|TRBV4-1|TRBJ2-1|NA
TGCGCCAGCAGCCAAGTTGGGGTCGGGAGAGGGAGTTACAATGAGCAGTTCTTC
CASSQVGVGRGSYNEQFF
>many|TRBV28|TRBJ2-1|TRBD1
TGTGCCAGCAGGGGACAGGTTTTGGGGAATGAGCAGTTCTTC
CASRGQVLGNEQFF
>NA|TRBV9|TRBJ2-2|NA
TGTGCCACCGGACCGGAAAGGGGGTCGAACACCGGGGAGCTGTTTTTT
CATGPERGSNTGELFF
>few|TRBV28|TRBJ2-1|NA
TGTGCCAGCAGTACCGACAGCCGCCTCTCCCACAATGAGCAGTTCTTC
CASSTDSRLSHNEQFF
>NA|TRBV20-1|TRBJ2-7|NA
TGCAGTGCTTTACAGGACTACGAGCAGTACTTC
CSALQDYEQYF
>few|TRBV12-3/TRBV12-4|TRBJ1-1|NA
TGTGCCAGCAGTTTTGGGGTAGCCTCGAGGGCTGAAGCTTTCTTT
CASSFGVASRAEAFF
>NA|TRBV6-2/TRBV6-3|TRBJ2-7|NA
TGTGCCACCTCCAGGGCGGGCCACTCCTACGAGCAGTACTTC
CATSRAGHSYEQYF
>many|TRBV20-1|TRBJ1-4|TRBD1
TGCAGTGCGCATACCGGGACAGTCAATGAAAAACTGTTTTTT
CSAHTGTVNEKLFF
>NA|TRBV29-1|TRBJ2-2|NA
TGCAGCGTTCTCCGTGGGGGGAATACCGGGGAGCTGTTTTTT
CSVLRGGNTGELFF